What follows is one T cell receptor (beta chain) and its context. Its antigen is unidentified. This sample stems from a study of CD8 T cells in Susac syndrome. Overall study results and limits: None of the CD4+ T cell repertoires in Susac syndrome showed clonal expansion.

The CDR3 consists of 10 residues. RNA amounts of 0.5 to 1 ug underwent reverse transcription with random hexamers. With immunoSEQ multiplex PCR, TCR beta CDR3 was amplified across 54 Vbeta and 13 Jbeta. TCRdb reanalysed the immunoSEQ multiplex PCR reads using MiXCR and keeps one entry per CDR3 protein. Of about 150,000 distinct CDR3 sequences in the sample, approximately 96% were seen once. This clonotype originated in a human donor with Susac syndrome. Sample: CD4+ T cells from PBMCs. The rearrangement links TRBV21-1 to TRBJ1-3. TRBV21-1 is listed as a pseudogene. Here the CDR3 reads CASNGDTIYF. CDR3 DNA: TGTGCCAGCAACGGAGACACCATATATTTT.